One sample yielded the 26 T cell receptor beta chains listed below, sequenced in a study of blood T cell repertoires in COVID-19. TCRdb's copy holds only in-frame clones and misses some; the assay was immunoSEQ multiplex PCR. The table shows roughly 200,000 clones, with approximately 79% occurring only once. The sequenced sample consisted of peripheral blood. Every receptor here comes from a man aged 50 to 60 who had recovered from COVID-19.

The chain uses TRBV4-3 and TRBJ2-1, with TRBD2 matching over 9 bases. Germline lookup yields CDR1 LGHNA and CDR2 YSLEER. Germline trimming cut 4 bases from V and 10 bases from J; bases unmatched to any gene: 5. CDR3 length equals 13 residues. CDR3 nucleotides: TGCGCCAGCAGCCGCAGACTAGCGGAAGAGCAGTTCTTC. Translated: CASSRRLAEEQFF.

The chain joins TRBV7-3 to TRBJ2-7; 8 nucleotides agree with TRBD1. The V and J ends lost 6 bases and 4 bases, in that order; junction bases with no gene match: 8. Germline CDR1 SGHTA, CDR2 FQGTGA. This CDR3 is built from 14 residues. The CDR3 DNA reads as TGTGCCAGCAGTTACCCAAGACAGGGGTACGAGCAGTACTTC. This gives the protein CASSYPRQGYEQYF.

This sequence joins TRBV5-6 and TRBJ2-5, with D possibly matching TRBD1 (5 bases). The V end was cut by 4 bases, the J end by 5 bases, with 12 bases between. From germline, CDR1 is SGHDT and CDR2 YYEEEE. The CDR3 loop spans 13 amino acids. The CDR3 loop is CASSLGPGETQYF. The CDR3 DNA follows: TGTGCCAGCAGCCTGGGGCCAGGGGAGACCCAGTACTTC.

This clone was seen only once. The V call is TRBV5-1, the J call TRBJ2-7; 11 nucleotides align to TRBD2. Germline CDR1 reads SGHRS; CDR2 reads YFSETQ. V dropped 4 bases and J dropped 5; count of bases not matched to a gene: 17. This CDR3 is built from 18 residues. The CDR3 loop reads CASSKGLADPTGFDEQYF. The CDR3 DNA is TGCGCCAGCAGCAAGGGACTAGCGGATCCCACGGGATTTGACGAGCAGTACTTC.

The chain has TRBV11-3 and TRBJ2-3; maybe TRBD2 (5 bases). Trimming pared 1 base from V and 3 bases from J, leaving 14 bases between. The germline gives CDR1 SGHNT, CDR2 YENEEA. This CDR3 contains 16 residues. CDR3 in DNA: TGTGCCAGCAGCTTAGTTGGGAGTGGTGGGACAGATACGCAGTATTTT. Translating gives CASSLVGSGGTDTQYF.

The chain links TRBV11-2 to TRBJ2-7; 7 bases match TRBD2. V shed 0 bases, J shed 2 bases, and the junction held 10 bases outside the gene matches. Germline V gene lookup returns CDR1 SGHAT and CDR2 FQNNGV. The CDR3 totals 17 residues. CDR3 amino acids: CASSLDGASGIPYEQYF. For the CDR3, the DNA is TGTGCCAGCAGCTTAGATGGGGCTAGCGGTATACCCTACGAGCAGTACTTC.

The chain carries TRBV28 and TRBJ2-7; possibly TRBD2 for D (6 bases). The CDR3 covers 15 residues. With 6 bases removed from V and 3 bases from J, the gap between germline ends came to 18 bases. Germline loops: CDR1 MDHEN, CDR2 SYDVKM. This chain's CDR3 is CASRPDGSQSYEQYF. CDR3 coding DNA: TGTGCCAGCAGACCTGACGGGAGTCAGAGCTACGAGCAGTACTTC.

CDR3 in amino acids: CATSEPTGRYEQFF. The CDR3 nucleotides are TGTGCCACCAGTGAGCCGACAGGGAGGTATGAGCAGTTCTTC. The V and J genes are TRBV24-1 and TRBJ2-1; tentative D call: TRBD1 (7 bases). With 4 bases removed from V and 8 bases from J, the gap between germline ends came to 14 bases. The germline V gene has CDR1 KGHDR and CDR2 SFDVKD. The CDR3 is 14 amino acids.

The chain combines TRBV27 with TRBJ1-2; TRBD1 agrees at 8 bases. The V and J ends lost 3 bases and 8 bases, in that order; junction bases with no gene match: 5. This CDR3 contains 13 residues. Germline CDR1 and CDR2: MNHEY and SMNVEV (reference sequence). Written as DNA, the CDR3 is TGTGCCAGCAGTTTTGGACAGGGAGGCGGCTACACCTTC. Protein: CASSFGQGGGYTF.

The chain carries TRBV30 and TRBJ1-5; D is possibly TRBD1 (5 bases). The V and J ends lost 3 bases and 6 bases respectively, with 15 bases between them. This CDR3 spans 14 amino acids. Germline V CDR1 and CDR2: GTSNPN, SVGIG (reference sequence). The CDR3 here is CAWSLIWGGQPQHF. In DNA, the CDR3 is TGTGCCTGGAGCCTAATATGGGGGGGTCAGCCCCAGCATTTT.

J is TRBJ2-4 and V is TRBV24-1; 16 bases line up with TRBD2. The CDR3 consists of 19 residues. Germline CDR1 KGHDR, CDR2 SFDVKD. V shed 8 bases, J shed 7 bases, and the junction held 16 bases outside the gene matches. The CDR3 DNA is TGTGCCACCATCACTACAACCGGGACTAGCGGGAGGGCCGGGAACATTCAGTACTTC. This sequence encodes CATITTTGTSGRAGNIQYF.

In this sample, this clone turned up a few times. The rearrangement joins TRBV7-6 to TRBJ2-3; tentative D call: TRBD1 (6 bases). Germline CDR1 and CDR2: SGHVS and FNYEAQ. The CDR3 spans 15 residues. V shed 4 bases and J shed 2 bases, with 13 bases lying between them. The DNA for the CDR3 is TGTGCCAGCAGCTCCCCGGGACAAGACACAGATACGCAGTATTTT. Its translation: CASSSPGQDTDTQYF.

This clone was counted between two and nine times. The rearrangement uses TRBV30 and TRBJ2-3; perhaps TRBD2 as D (5 bases). CDR1 and CDR2 from the germline V gene are GTSNPN and SVGIG (reference sequence). The germline V and J ends were trimmed by 4 bases and 5 bases, with 13 bases remaining between them. There are 13 residues in the CDR3. CDR3 sequence reads: CAWKLRGIDTQYF. The DNA of the CDR3 is TGTGCCTGGAAGTTACGGGGTATAGATACGCAGTATTTT.

A few counts support this clone. V is TRBV7-3 and J is TRBJ2-3; D gene ambiguous. V lost 5 bases, J lost 6 bases, and 12 bases lay in between. Germline V lookup: CDR1 SGHTA, CDR2 FQGTGA. The CDR3 consists of 13 residues. CDR3 bases: TGTGCCAGCAGCCCGACGTCCGGGGATACGCAGTATTTT. This translates into CASSPTSGDTQYF.

The chain uses TRBV5-1 and TRBJ1-2, with 10 bases fitting TRBD1. J gave up 6 bases and V 3 bases, and 5 bases lay outside the gene matches. Germline loops: CDR1 SGHRS, CDR2 YFSETQ. The CDR3 has 14 residues. The CDR3 DNA is TGCGCCAGCAGCTGGGACAGGGGATCGGATGGCTACACCTTC. Translation: CASSWDRGSDGYTF.

V and J are TRBV3-1 (or the pseudogene TRBV3-2) and TRBJ2-1, with 14 positions matching TRBD2. The germline V gene has CDR1 LGHDT and CDR2 YNNKEL (reference sequence). The CDR3 contains 15 residues. The trim removed 4 bases at V and 10 bases at J, leaving 6 bases unmatched. DNA for the CDR3: TGTGCCAGCAGCCCAAAGACTAGCGGGAGGGGGGAGCAGTTCTTC. Translating it yields CASSPKTSGRGEQFF.

J is TRBJ1-1 and V is TRBV28; TRBD1 matches at 9 bases. The V gene end was trimmed by 8 bases and the J gene end by 0 bases; junction bases not matched to a gene: 10. The germline gives CDR1 MDHEN, CDR2 SYDVKM. The CDR3 extends over 16 amino acids. The CDR3: CASDTGTGIMNTEAFF. The CDR3 DNA reads as TGTGCCAGCGACACCGGGACAGGGATTATGAACACTGAAGCTTTCTTT.

V gene TRBV6-5 combines with J gene TRBJ1-1, with TRBD1 identical over 9 bases. Germline V gene sequence: CDR1 MNHEY, CDR2 SVGAGI. Trimming removed 11 bases from V and 6 bases from J; junction bases left unmatched: 13. The length of the CDR3 is 14 residues. The CDR3 coding sequence is TGTGCCGGCACGGGACAGGGAGGGTTCGCTGAAGCTTTCTTT. Translating it yields CAGTGQGGFAEAFF.

The rearrangement joins TRBV7-6 to TRBJ1-1; D is uncertain. The CDR3 consists of 13 residues. V lost 2 bases and J 1 base, leaving 5 bases between the germline ends. Germline V gene data show CDR1 as SGHVS and CDR2 as FNYEAQ. The CDR3 loop reads CASSLSQNTEAFF. In nucleotides, the CDR3 is TGTGCCAGCAGCTTATCCCAGAACACTGAAGCTTTCTTT.

V and J are TRBV24-1 and TRBJ2-7; 9 nucleotides align to TRBD1. Unmatched junction bases numbered 8, after V lost 7 bases and J lost 2 bases. This CDR3 has 15 residues. CDR1 KGHDR and CDR2 SFDVKD come from the germline V gene. The CDR3 protein is CATRIRDRVTYEQYF. The CDR3 coding sequence is TGTGCCACCAGAATCCGGGACAGGGTAACCTACGAGCAGTACTTC.

This chain uses TRBV29-1 with TRBJ1-2, with 8 bases aligning to TRBD1. V lost 8 bases to trimming and J lost 5 bases; unmatched junction nucleotides: 10. This CDR3 spans 13 amino acids. The germline CDR1 and CDR2 sequences are SQVTM and ANQGSEA. CDR3 sequence (DNA): TGCAGCATCATGACAGGGGCCATTTATGGCTACACCTTC. Amino acid sequence: CSIMTGAIYGYTF.

The chain combines TRBV7-9 with TRBJ2-5, with a possible D match to TRBD1 (6 bases). Germline V gene sequence: CDR1 SEHNR, CDR2 FQNEAQ (reference sequence). Trimming removed 5 bases at V and 4 bases at J, with 14 bases between. The CDR3 covers 14 residues. CDR3 sequence reads: CASSRNQGRETQYF. DNA for the CDR3: TGTGCCAGCAGCAGAAATCAGGGGCGAGAGACCCAGTACTTC.

The chain is built from TRBV4-1 and TRBJ2-3, with a possible D match to TRBD2 (5 bases). This CDR3 is built from 15 residues. V was trimmed by 3 bases and J by 3 bases, leaving 13 bases between them. The germline gives CDR1 MGHRA, CDR2 YSYEKL. The CDR3 nucleotides are TGCGCCAGCAGCCAGAGGGAGTGGAGGACAGATACGCAGTATTTT. Residues: CASSQREWRTDTQYF.

Only one count was recorded for this clone. The chain uses TRBV2 and TRBJ2-7, with a possible D match to TRBD1 (6 bases). V dropped 6 bases and J dropped 4 bases, with 10 bases sitting between them. CDR1 and CDR2 from the germline V gene are SNHLY and FYNNEI. The length of the CDR3 is 12 residues. The CDR3: CASSKGDYEQYF. CDR3 DNA sequence: TGTGCCAGCAGCAAGGGGGATTACGAGCAGTACTTC. Full variable domain (remainder filled in from reference TRBV2 and TRBJ2-7): EPEVTQTPSHQVTQMGQEVILRCVPISNHLYFYWYRQILGQKVEFLVSFYNNEISEKSEIFDDQFSVERPDGSNFTLKIRSTKLEDSAMYFCASSKGDYEQYFGPGTRLTVT.

This chain joins TRBV14 and TRBJ2-1; 7 bases fit TRBD1. With 4 bases clipped from V and 2 bases from J, the junction kept 5 bases outside the gene matches. This CDR3 region has 15 residues. Germline assignment: CDR1 SGHDN and CDR2 FVKESK. CDR3 sequence: CASSLLTGTYNEQFF. As DNA, the CDR3 is TGTGCCAGCAGCCTATTGACAGGGACCTACAATGAGCAGTTCTTC.

This clone showed up just once. This sequence joins TRBV28 and TRBJ1-5, with D possibly being TRBD1 (6 bases). V was trimmed by 1 base and J by 4 bases, leaving 14 bases between them. Per germline, CDR1 MDHEN and CDR2 SYDVKM. The CDR3 has 16 residues. CDR3 sequence: CASSLLGGLGNQPQHF. CDR3 DNA: TGTGCCAGCAGTTTATTGGGGGGGCTGGGGAATCAGCCCCAGCATTTT. The variable domain in full, with the rest retrieved from reference TRBV28 and TRBJ1-5, is DVKVTQSSRYLVKRTGEKVFLECVQDMDHENMFWYRQDPGLGLRLIYFSYDVKMKEKGDIPEGYSVSREKKERFSLILESASTNQTSMYLCASSLLGGLGNQPQHFGDGTRLSIL.